This entry concerns a single T cell receptor beta chain. V lost 3 bases and J lost 6; bases outside the gene matches: 10. The CDR3 covers 16 residues. Germline V gene lookup returns CDR1 SGHAT and CDR2 FQNNGV. TCRdb's copy holds only in-frame clones and misses some; the assay was immunoSEQ multiplex PCR. The sample carries about 230,000 clones, 88% recorded once. This record comes from a study of blood T cell repertoires in COVID-19. Study overall: The United States, Italy and Spain were the sources of the acute and convalescent COVID-19 samples.

The sequenced sample consisted of PBMCs or T cells enriched from blood (not recorded which). The V gene is TRBV11-2, the J gene TRBJ1-3; the match to TRBD1 covers 8 bases. This sequence originates from a woman between 40 and 55 years old with acute COVID-19. The CDR3 spells CASSFRQGAGENTIYF. CDR3 coding DNA: TGTGCCAGCAGCTTTCGTCAGGGGGCAGGGGAAAACACCATATATTTT.